This T cell receptor (beta chain) emerged from a study of graft-versus-host responses after intestinal transplantation (dated by TCRdb to about 2021). Study-level background: Recipients received multivisceral, liver-intestinal, or isolated intestinal transplants. Anti-thymocyte globulin induction was given to all recipients, followed by maintenance tacrolimus and steroids for about 3 years. After intestinal transplantation, graft-versus-host and host-versus-graft alloreactive T cell clones were followed in the graft, circulation and bone marrow using bulk TCR-beta CDR3 sequencing. To identify alloreactive clones, pre-transplant mixed lymphocyte reaction products were sequenced and compared with unstimulated pre-transplant donor and recipient T cells. The cohort enrolled 20 to 30 intestinal transplant recipients including one retransplant, and 3 patients lacking pretransplant specimens were excluded. A peak of at least 4% donor T cells among recipient peripheral blood mononuclear cells was the definition used for donor T cell macrochimerism. Samples from a few later patients were sequenced in-house on an Illumina MiSeq with MiXCR processing rather than by the commercial service.

Library preparation used the immunoSEQ multiplex PCR assay. In most patients, genomic DNA was isolated using the Qiagen DNeasy Blood and Tissue Kit and sent frozen to Adaptive Biotechnologies for TCR sequencing. Adaptive Biotechnologies carried out high-throughput TCR-beta CDR3 sequencing of genomic DNA for most patients. For the original study's pipeline: Adaptive's ImmunoSEQ software was the source of the TCR sequencing data for 18 patients, while a few other patients were processed with MiXCR and VDJtools. To correct CD4 versus CD8 sorting errors, sequences present in both subsets at a frequency ratio below 5:1 were removed. Because the origin of CDR3 nucleotide sequences shared between donor and recipient could not be assigned, those sequences were removed. At least 2-fold expansion over unstimulated cells and a minimum CFSE-low frequency of 0.002% (template counts) or 0.001% (read counts) were required for clones to be classified as alloreactive. A clone was considered mappable if detected in the sequenced pre-transplant spleen, lymph node, or MLR CFSE-low populations of the donor or recipient. The cumulative frequency of alloreactive clones was calculated as a percentage of all sequences, weighted by copy number. As stored in TCRdb, this immuneACCESS dataset retains in-frame rearrangements with V and J assigned. A fraction of the clones does not appear; measured against another copy, unresolved V genes explain less than half of the discrepancy, and the remainder lacks a known reason. V, J and clone size derive from that table, while D and trimming were established from the DNA sequence. The sample profile shows over 100,000 clones; 93% of them were found once. The top ten clonotypes cover 0.9% to 1.5% of the sample.

What the study reported, not specific to this receptor: In the allografts of patients with donor T cell macrochimerism, GvH to HvG T cell clonal ratios were high. The conclusions were limited by the relatively low number and heterogeneity of the intestinal transplant patients. Early after transplant, declines in HvG clones were associated with peak levels of circulating GvH clones. GvH clones were found in recipient bone marrow, and some of the GvH clones appeared earlier in ileal mucosa or blood, which is consistent with an intestinal mucosal origin.

What this sample's time point label stands for: cells obtained before transplantation from donor or recipient. CD3+CD4+ and CD3+CD8+ populations were FACS-sorted from unstimulated pre-transplant donor and recipient cells taken from spleen or lymph nodes. For this clone: Its antigen is currently not known. No quality values exist for individual bases; no much larger clone is one base distant.

Counted from cysteine to phenylalanine, this CDR3 has 15 amino acids. The only DNA kept is the CDR3, 45 bases in frame from the first base. Trimming removed 5 bases from V and 8 bases from J, leaving 19 bases between the germline ends. Sequences SNHLY (CDR1) and FYNNEI (CDR2) are obtained from the germline V gene. The sequence joins TRBV2 to TRBJ2-4; the D segment is perhaps TRBD1 or TRBD2, each sharing 5 matched bases. The clonotype was recovered from a human donor who was the organ donor for an intestinal transplant. The source material was unstimulated CD8+ T cells sorted from spleen or lymph node cells, sampled before transplant. The sequenced DNA is TGTGCCAGCAGTTCGGGACGGCTACCGGAGGACATTCAGTACTTC. This encodes CASSSGRLPEDIQYF.